The next 25 T cell receptor beta chains were all read from a single sample in a study of control samples from healthy donors and cancer patients. Profiled with immunoSEQ multiplex PCR; TCRdb holds only in-frame clones, not every one. The profile shows approximately 70,000 clones, 89% of them singletons. Sequencing used PBMCs. Source of these receptors: a man aged 55 to 70 with colorectal cancer.

This clone appeared once. The J gene is TRBJ1-1, the V gene TRBV2; D is unclear. This CDR3 contains 13 residues. Trimming pared 4 bases from V and 2 bases from J, leaving 8 bases between. Germline-derived CDR1 and CDR2 are SNHLY and FYNNEI. As DNA, the CDR3 is TGTGCCAGCAGTGCTGACGGAAACACTGAAGCTTTCTTT. As protein: CASSADGNTEAFF.

This chain uses TRBV5-6 with TRBJ1-6, with no clear D. This CDR3 has 15 amino acids. The germline V gene has CDR1 SGHDT and CDR2 YYEEEE. V gave up 0 bases and J gave up 9 bases, with 13 bases separating them. Here the CDR3 reads CASSLAWRDGSPLHF. The DNA of the CDR3 is TGTGCCAGCAGCTTGGCGTGGAGGGATGGTTCACCCCTCCACTTT.

The V gene is TRBV5-4, the J gene TRBJ1-2; no clear D gene. This CDR3 has 13 amino acids. V gave up 5 bases and J gave up 9 bases, with 17 bases separating them. Germline V CDR1 and CDR2: SGHNT, YYREEE (reference sequence). The DNA of the CDR3 is TGTGCCAGCAGTCCGTCGGACCCATTACGCTACACCTTC. Its protein is CASSPSDPLRYTF.

As regards this clone: Other nucleotide sequences from this sample produce the same CDR3. The chain is built from TRBV12-3 or TRBV12-4 and TRBJ2-5; no clear D. Deletions cut 2 bases from V and 5 bases from J, with 3 bases between. The CDR3 covers 11 residues. The CDR3 here is CASSLMETQYF. The CDR3 nucleotides read TGTGCCAGCAGTTTAATGGAGACCCAGTACTTC.

The chain has TRBV7-9 and TRBJ2-5; no reliable D call. CDR1 and CDR2 (germline): SEHNR, FQNEAQ (reference sequence). V dropped 3 bases and J dropped 7 bases, with 21 bases sitting between them. This CDR3 spans 16 amino acids. The DNA for the CDR3 is TGTGCCAGCAGCTTTTCCGGGTCGCGGAACTGGGGGACCCAGTACTTC. Its protein product is CASSFSGSRNWGTQYF.

The V and J genes are TRBV5-1 and TRBJ1-1; D not certain. V was pared by 4 bases and J by 6 bases, with 22 bases between. This CDR3 has 16 amino acids. Per the germline V gene, CDR1 is SGHRS and CDR2 is YFSETQ. CDR3 amino acids: CASSAPDLGLMAEAFF. CDR3 DNA sequence: TGCGCCAGCAGCGCACCGGACTTGGGCCTTATGGCTGAAGCTTTCTTT.

The chain couples TRBV19 to TRBJ1-4; D not certain. Germline V gene data show CDR1 as LNHDA and CDR2 as SQIVND (reference sequence). Trimming stripped 3 bases from V and 5 bases from J, with 10 bases between. The CDR3 has 14 residues. The CDR3 DNA reads TGTGCCAGTAGTATTGACACGATAAATGAAAAACTGTTTTTT. It specifies CASSIDTINEKLFF.

This clone was found many times. Other DNA sequences in this sample translate to the same CDR3. The chain employs TRBV5-1 and TRBJ1-4; D not resolved. CDR1 SGHRS and CDR2 YFSETQ come from the germline V gene. Trimming left V 6 bases short and J 0 bases short, with 12 bases between. CDR3 length: 15 amino acids. The DNA of the CDR3 is TGCGCCAGCAAAGGTACGACCGCAACTAATGAAAAACTGTTTTTT. This sequence encodes CASKGTTATNEKLFF. Looking up the rest from reference TRBV5-1 and TRBJ1-4 gives the full variable domain: KAGVTQTPRYLIKTRGQQVTLSCSPISGHRSVSWYQQTPGQGLQFLFEYFSETQRNKGNFPGRFSGRQFSNSRSEMNVSTLELGDSALYLCASKGTTATNEKLFFGSGTQLSVL.

This chain uses TRBV19 with TRBJ2-7, with 13 bases identical to TRBD2. Germline V lookup: CDR1 LNHDA, CDR2 SQIVND (reference sequence). CDR3 length: 14 residues. The junction had 2 bases not matched to a gene; V was cut back by 5 bases and J by 4 bases. The CDR3 bases are TGTGCCAGTAGTTGGACTAGCGGGGGATACGAGCAGTACTTC. Encoded protein: CASSWTSGGYEQYF.

About this clone itself: Sequence at one end of the junction differs from germline and may be a read error. This CDR3 is also generated by other DNA sequences in the sample. J is TRBJ2-7 and V is TRBV5-4, with a possible D match to TRBD2 (5 bases). Germline V gives CDR1 SGHNT, CDR2 YYREEE (reference sequence). This CDR3 is built from 13 residues. The CDR3 here is CASSFIDDYEQYF. DNA of the CDR3: TGTGCCAGCAGCTTTATCGACGACTACGAACAGTACTTC. The variable domain in full, with the rest retrieved from reference TRBV5-4 and TRBJ2-7, is ETGVTQSPTHLIKTRGQQVTLRCSSQSGHNTVSWYQQALGQGPQFIFQYYREEENGRGNFPPRFSGLQFPNYSSELNVNALELDDSALYLCASSFIDDYEQYFGPGTRLTVT.

V gene TRBV18 combines with J gene TRBJ1-2; maybe TRBD1 (5 bases). This CDR3 spans 14 amino acids. V was trimmed by 6 bases and J by 6 bases, leaving 17 bases between them. Germline CDR1 KGHSH, CDR2 LQKENI. The CDR3 protein is CASSRGRGYDGYTF. The DNA for the CDR3 is TGTGCCAGCTCGCGCGGACGGGGCTACGATGGCTACACCTTC.

V gene TRBV4-3 combines with J gene TRBJ2-1; D ambiguous. This CDR3 has 14 residues. Germline V gene lookup returns CDR1 LGHNA and CDR2 YSLEER. V was trimmed by 4 bases and J by 5 bases, leaving 12 bases between them. The CDR3 DNA follows: TGCGCCAGCAGCCCGGCAGGCAGCAACAATGAGCAGTTCTTC. It translates to CASSPAGSNNEQFF.

This clone was picked up one time. V and J are TRBV5-1 and TRBJ2-5; D remains unclear. This CDR3 spans 16 amino acids. CDR1 SGHRS and CDR2 YFSETQ come from the germline V gene. V shed 7 bases and J shed 0 bases, with 19 bases lying between them. The CDR3 nucleotides are TGCGCCAGCCGACCATATAACGTATGGGACCAAGAGACCCAGTACTTC. Protein: CASRPYNVWDQETQYF.

The genes are TRBV3-1 (or the pseudogene TRBV3-2) and TRBJ2-5; D may be TRBD2 (6 bases). This CDR3 contains 15 residues. Germline V gene sequence: CDR1 LGHDT, CDR2 YNNKEL (reference sequence). V lost 4 bases and J lost 2, with 14 bases in between. CDR3: CASSPLGGVQETQYF. CDR3 bases: TGTGCCAGCAGCCCCCTGGGCGGGGTACAAGAGACCCAGTACTTC.

The chain couples TRBV19 to TRBJ1-5; 11 positions agree with TRBD1. The V and J ends lost 3 bases and 3 bases, in that order; junction bases with no gene match: 4. Germline lookup yields CDR1 LNHDA and CDR2 SQIVND (reference sequence). CDR3 length: 16 amino acids. Written as DNA, the CDR3 is TGTGCCAGTAGTATCAGGACAGGGGGCGCCAATCAGCCCCAGCATTTT. Protein: CASSIRTGGANQPQHF.

The chain uses TRBV6-6 and TRBJ2-5; 8 nucleotides agree with TRBD1. V gave up 2 bases and J gave up 1 base; unmatched junction bases: 6. Germline CDR1 reads MNHNY; CDR2 reads SVGAGI (reference sequence). This CDR3 is 16 amino acids long. The CDR3 nucleotides are TGTGCCAGCAGTTACACAGGACAGGGACTCCAAGAGACCCAGTACTTC. Translated: CASSYTGQGLQETQYF.

The rearrangement links TRBV7-3 to TRBJ2-5, with 11 nucleotides matching TRBD2. The V and J ends lost 3 bases and 1 base, in that order; junction bases with no gene match: 4. Germline lookup yields CDR1 SGHTA and CDR2 FQGTGA. This CDR3 is built from 16 residues. CDR3 sequence (DNA): TGTGCCAGCAGCTTCCCACTAGCGGGGGTCCAAGAGACCCAGTACTTC. Its translation: CASSFPLAGVQETQYF.

The chain links TRBV7-2 to TRBJ2-2; D is undetermined. Per germline, CDR1 SGHTA and CDR2 FQGNSA. The CDR3 sequence is 15 residues long. Trimming took 1 base from V and 2 from J, leaving 8 bases between them. In DNA form, the CDR3 reads TGTGCCAGCAGCTTAGTAGTCACCAACACCGGGGAGCTGTTTTTT. Translated: CASSLVVTNTGELFF.

The rearrangement uses TRBV3-1 (or the pseudogene TRBV3-2) and TRBJ1-3; D is unresolved. The CDR3 spans 18 residues. V dropped 0 bases and J dropped 0 bases, with 15 bases sitting between them. CDR1 is LGHDT, CDR2 YNNKEL, per germline (reference sequence). As DNA, the CDR3 is TGTGCCAGCAGCCAAGATGACCAGGCCGACCTCTCTGGAAACACCATATATTTT. Translation gives CASSQDDQADLSGNTIYF.

The chain carries TRBV28 and TRBJ1-5; D unresolved. From germline, CDR1 is MDHEN and CDR2 SYDVKM. V was clipped by 3 bases and J by 5 bases, with 5 bases between them. The length of the CDR3 is 12 residues. DNA for the CDR3: TGTGCCAGCAGTTTTTCTCATCAGCCCCAGCATTTT. It codes for CASSFSHQPQHF.

The rearrangement links TRBV27 to TRBJ1-2; TRBD1 might be the D (6 bases). The V end lost 8 bases, the J end lost 7 bases, and 20 bases lay between the germline ends. The CDR3 is made up of 14 amino acids. Looked up from germline, CDR1 is MNHEY and CDR2 is SMNVEV (reference sequence). CDR3 amino acids: CASRLSGQGGGYTF. The DNA of the CDR3 is TGTGCCAGCCGCTTATCGGGGCAAGGGGGTGGCTACACCTTC.

The genes are TRBV7-9 and TRBJ2-2; 13 nucleotides match TRBD2. The germline gives CDR1 SEHNR, CDR2 FQNEAQ (reference sequence). The J segment lost 3 bases and the V segment lost 5 bases, leaving 6 bases of the junction unmatched. CDR3 size: 17 residues. Written as DNA, the CDR3 is TGTGCCAGCAGCCAACTAGCGGGGGGGCCGGACACCGGGGAGCTGTTTTTT. Protein sequence: CASSQLAGGPDTGELFF. The whole variable domain, filled in from reference TRBV7-9 and TRBJ2-2, reads DTGVSQNPRHKITKRGQNVTFRCDPISEHNRLYWYRQTLGQGPEFLTYFQNEAQLEKSRLLSDRFSAERPKGSFSTLEIQRTEQGDSAMYLCASSQLAGGPDTGELFFGEGSRLTVL.

The rearrangement links TRBV28 to TRBJ2-5; the D gene is possibly TRBD1 (6 bases). Germline V gene data show CDR1 as MDHEN and CDR2 as SYDVKM. The CDR3 length is 13 residues. The V and J ends lost 6 bases and 6 bases respectively, with 14 bases between them. The CDR3: CASRGAVLKTQYF. The DNA of the CDR3 is TGTGCCAGCAGGGGGGCAGTACTAAAGACCCAGTACTTC.

This sequence joins TRBV5-1 and TRBJ1-6; tentative D call: TRBD1 (6 bases). Trimming shortened V by 0 bases and J by 7 bases, and 11 bases separated the two germline ends. The CDR3 consists of 15 residues. In germline, CDR1 is SGHRS, CDR2 YFSETQ. The chain's CDR3 is CASSLAGQTNSPLHF. The CDR3 region has the DNA TGCGCCAGCAGCTTGGCCGGACAGACAAATTCACCCCTCCACTTT. The full variable domain, completed using reference TRBV5-1 and TRBJ1-6, is KAGVTQTPRYLIKTRGQQVTLSCSPISGHRSVSWYQQTPGQGLQFLFEYFSETQRNKGNFPGRFSGRQFSNSRSEMNVSTLELGDSALYLCASSLAGQTNSPLHFGNGTRLTVT.

This chain connects TRBV29-1 to TRBJ1-3; 9 bases are a match to TRBD1. This CDR3 spans 13 amino acids. Trimming removed 7 bases from V and 6 bases from J; junction bases left unmatched: 7. The germline V gene encodes CDR1 SQVTM and CDR2 ANQGSEA. As DNA, the CDR3 is TGCAGCGCCTGGGACAGGGAAGTAAACACCATATATTTT. Encoded protein: CSAWDREVNTIYF.